Described below is a single T cell receptor beta chain sequence and its context. Its antigen is not identified. The CDR3 is 14 residues long. CDR1 and CDR2 (germline): SQVTM, ANQGSEA. Trimming cost V 4 bases and J 5 bases; bases outside gene matches: 9. These data belong to a study of T-cell memory formation after mild COVID-19. The study, taken as a whole, reports: The study detected some responding clones in pre-infection memory, suggesting cross-reactive memory joined.

TCRdb re-called the 5' RACE reads with MiXCR, one entry per CDR3 protein. The sample consists of fewer than 700,000 distinct CDR3 sequences, roughly 22% of them appearing once. The source material was PBMCs or a T cell subset sorted from them (not recorded which). The receptor's source is an adult woman who had mild COVID-19 (a few samples of this study predate the infection). Cell type and time point are not known. V is TRBV29-1 and J is TRBJ2-5, with 8 bases identical to TRBD1. The CDR3 is CSVGRPGGLETQYF. In DNA form, the CDR3 reads TGCAGCGTTGGACGTCCAGGGGGCTTGGAGACCCAGTACTTC.